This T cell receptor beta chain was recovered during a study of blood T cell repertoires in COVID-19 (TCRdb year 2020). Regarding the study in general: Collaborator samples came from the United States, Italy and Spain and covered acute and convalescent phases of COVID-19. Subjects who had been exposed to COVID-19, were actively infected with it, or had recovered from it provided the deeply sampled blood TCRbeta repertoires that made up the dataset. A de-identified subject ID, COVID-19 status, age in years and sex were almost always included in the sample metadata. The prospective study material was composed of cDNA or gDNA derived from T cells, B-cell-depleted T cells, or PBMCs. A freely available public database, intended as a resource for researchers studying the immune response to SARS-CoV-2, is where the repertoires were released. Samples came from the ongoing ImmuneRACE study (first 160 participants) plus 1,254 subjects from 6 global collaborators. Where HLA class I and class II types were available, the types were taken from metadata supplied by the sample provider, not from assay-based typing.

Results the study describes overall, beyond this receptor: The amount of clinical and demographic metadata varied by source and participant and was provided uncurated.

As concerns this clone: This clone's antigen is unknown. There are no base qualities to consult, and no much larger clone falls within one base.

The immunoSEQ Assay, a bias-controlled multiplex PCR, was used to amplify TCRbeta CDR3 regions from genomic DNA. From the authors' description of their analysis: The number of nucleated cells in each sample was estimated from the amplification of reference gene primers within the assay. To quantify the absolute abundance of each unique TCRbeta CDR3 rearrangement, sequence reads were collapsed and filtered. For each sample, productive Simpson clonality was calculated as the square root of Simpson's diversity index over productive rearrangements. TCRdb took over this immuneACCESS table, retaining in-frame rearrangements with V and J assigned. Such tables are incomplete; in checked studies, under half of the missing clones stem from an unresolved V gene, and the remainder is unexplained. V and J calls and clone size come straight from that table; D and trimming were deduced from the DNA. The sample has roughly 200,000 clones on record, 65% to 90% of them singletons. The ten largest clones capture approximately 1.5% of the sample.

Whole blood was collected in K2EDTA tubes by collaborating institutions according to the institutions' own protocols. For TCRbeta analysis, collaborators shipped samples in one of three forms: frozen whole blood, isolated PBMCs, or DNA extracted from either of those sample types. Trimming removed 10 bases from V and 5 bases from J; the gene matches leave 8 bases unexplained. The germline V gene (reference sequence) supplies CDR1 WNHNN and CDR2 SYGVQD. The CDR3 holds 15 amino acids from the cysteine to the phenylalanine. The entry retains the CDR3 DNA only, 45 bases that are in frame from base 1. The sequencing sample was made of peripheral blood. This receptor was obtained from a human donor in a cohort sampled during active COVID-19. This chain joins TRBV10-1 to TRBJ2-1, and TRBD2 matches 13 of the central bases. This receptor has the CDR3 CATRPGTSGDNEQFF. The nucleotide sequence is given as TGCGCCACCCGGCCCGGGACTAGCGGGGACAATGAGCAGTTCTTC.